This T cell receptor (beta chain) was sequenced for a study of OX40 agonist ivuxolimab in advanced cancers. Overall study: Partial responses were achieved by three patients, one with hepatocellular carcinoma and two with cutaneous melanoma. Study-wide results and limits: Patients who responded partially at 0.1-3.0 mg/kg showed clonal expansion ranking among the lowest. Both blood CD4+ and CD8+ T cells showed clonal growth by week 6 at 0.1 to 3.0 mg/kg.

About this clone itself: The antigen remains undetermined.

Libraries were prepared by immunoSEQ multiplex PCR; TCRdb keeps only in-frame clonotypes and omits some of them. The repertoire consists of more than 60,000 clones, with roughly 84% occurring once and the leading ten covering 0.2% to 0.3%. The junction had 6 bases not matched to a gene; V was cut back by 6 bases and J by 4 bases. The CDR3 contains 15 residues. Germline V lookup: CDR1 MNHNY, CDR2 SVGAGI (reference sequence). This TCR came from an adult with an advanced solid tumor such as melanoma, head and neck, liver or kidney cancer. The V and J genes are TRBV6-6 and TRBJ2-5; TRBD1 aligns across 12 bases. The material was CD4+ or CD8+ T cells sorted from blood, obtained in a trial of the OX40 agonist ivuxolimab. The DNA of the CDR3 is TGTGCCAGCAGCAAGGGACAGGGGGCGGGAGAGACCCAGTACTTC. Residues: CASSKGQGAGETQYF.